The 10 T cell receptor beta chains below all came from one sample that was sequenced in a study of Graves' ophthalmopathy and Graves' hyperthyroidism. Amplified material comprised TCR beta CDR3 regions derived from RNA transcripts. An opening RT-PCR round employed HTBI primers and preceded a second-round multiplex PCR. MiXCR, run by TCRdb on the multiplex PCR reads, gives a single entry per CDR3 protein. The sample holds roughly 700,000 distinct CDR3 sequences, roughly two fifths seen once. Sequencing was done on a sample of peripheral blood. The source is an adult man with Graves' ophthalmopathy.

The CDR3 spells CASSLRETSFPETQYF. CDR3 coding DNA: TGTGCCAGCAGCTTAAGGGAGACTAGTTTCCCGGAGACCCAGTACTTC. The chain recombines TRBV11-2 with TRBJ2-5, with D tentatively TRBD2 (6 bases). Trimming pared 2 bases from V and 5 bases from J, leaving 18 bases between. The CDR3 covers 16 residues. The V gene's germline CDR1 is SGHAT and CDR2 FQNNGV.

The CDR3 is CASSSTGGANVLTF. As DNA, the CDR3 is TGTGCCAGCAGCTCCACCGGGGGGGCCAACGTCCTGACTTTC. The V and J genes are TRBV25-1 and TRBJ2-6; D not certain. Germline-derived CDR1 and CDR2 are MGHDK and SYGVNS. CDR3 length: 14 amino acids. Trimming pared 6 bases from V and 4 bases from J, leaving 10 bases between.

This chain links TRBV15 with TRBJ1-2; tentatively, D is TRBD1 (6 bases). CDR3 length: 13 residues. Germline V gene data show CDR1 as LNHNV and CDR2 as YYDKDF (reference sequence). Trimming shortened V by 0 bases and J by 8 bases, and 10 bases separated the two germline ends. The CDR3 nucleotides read TGTGCCACCAGCAGAGATATCGGGGGCGGCTACACCTTC. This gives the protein CATSRDIGGGYTF.

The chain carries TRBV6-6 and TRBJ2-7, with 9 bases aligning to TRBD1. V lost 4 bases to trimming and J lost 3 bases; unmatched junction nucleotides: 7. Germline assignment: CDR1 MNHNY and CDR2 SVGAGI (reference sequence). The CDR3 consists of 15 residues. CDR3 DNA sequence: TGTGCCAGCAGTTTGAGGGGACAGGGAATCTACGAGCAGTACTTC. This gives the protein CASSLRGQGIYEQYF.

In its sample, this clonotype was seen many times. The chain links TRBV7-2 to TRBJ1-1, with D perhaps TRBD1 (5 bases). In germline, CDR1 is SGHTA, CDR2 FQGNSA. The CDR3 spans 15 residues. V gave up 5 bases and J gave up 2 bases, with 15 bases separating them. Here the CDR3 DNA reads TGTGCCAGCAGCCCCCGGGGGACGCTCAACACTGAAGCTTTCTTT. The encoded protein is CASSPRGTLNTEAFF.

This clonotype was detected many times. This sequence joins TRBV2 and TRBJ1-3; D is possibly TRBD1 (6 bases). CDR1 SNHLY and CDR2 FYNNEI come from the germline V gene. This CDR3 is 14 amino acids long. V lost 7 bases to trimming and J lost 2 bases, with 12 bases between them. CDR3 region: CASTRTAPGNTIYF. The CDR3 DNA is TGTGCCAGCACCCGGACAGCCCCTGGAAACACCATATATTTT.

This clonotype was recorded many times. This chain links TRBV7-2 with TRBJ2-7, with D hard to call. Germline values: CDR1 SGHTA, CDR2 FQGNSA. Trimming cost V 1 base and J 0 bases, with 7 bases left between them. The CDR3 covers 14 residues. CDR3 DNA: TGTGCCAGCAGCTTAGGGCCGAGCTCCTACGAGCAGTACTTC. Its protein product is CASSLGPSSYEQYF.

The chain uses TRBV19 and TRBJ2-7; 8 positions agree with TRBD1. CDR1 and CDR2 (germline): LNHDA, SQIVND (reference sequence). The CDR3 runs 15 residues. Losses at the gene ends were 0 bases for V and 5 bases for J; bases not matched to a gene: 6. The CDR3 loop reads CASSIERTGSHEQYF. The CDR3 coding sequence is TGTGCCAGTAGTATAGAACGGACAGGGTCCCACGAGCAGTACTTC.

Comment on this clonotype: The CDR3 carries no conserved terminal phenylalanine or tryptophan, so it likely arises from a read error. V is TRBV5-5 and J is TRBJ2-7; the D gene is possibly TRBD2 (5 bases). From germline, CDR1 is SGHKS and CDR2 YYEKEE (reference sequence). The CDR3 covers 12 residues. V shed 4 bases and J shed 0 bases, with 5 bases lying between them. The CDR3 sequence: CASSGSSYEQYY. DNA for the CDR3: TGTGCCAGCAGCGGGAGCTCCTACGAGCAGTACTAC.

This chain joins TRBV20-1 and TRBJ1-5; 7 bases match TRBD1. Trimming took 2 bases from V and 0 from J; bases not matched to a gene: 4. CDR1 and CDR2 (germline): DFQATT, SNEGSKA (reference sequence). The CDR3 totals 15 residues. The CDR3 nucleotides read TGCAGTGCTAGATCGACAGGGACTAGCAATCAGCCCCAGCATTTT. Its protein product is CSARSTGTSNQPQHF.